Shown below are 20 T cell receptor beta chains from a single sample sequenced in a study of T cell responses to AZD1222 COVID-19 vaccine (dated by TCRdb to the early 2020s). The sample's time point label, decoded: about 28 days (+/-7) after the second vaccine dose. Preparation of the library involved the immunoSEQ multiplex PCR assay. TCRdb retrieved this table from immuneACCESS and kept in-frame rearrangements only. Not all clones are present; in checked studies, unresolved V genes account for under half, and no reason is known for the remainder. Here the sample has roughly 120,000 clones; roughly 84% occur a single time. The biggest ten clones account for about 16% of the sample. Sequenced here: peripheral blood, sampled 28 days after the second AZD1222 dose. The receptor set was obtained from an adult who received the AZD1222 COVID-19 vaccine.

The genes are TRBV19 and TRBJ2-6; D remains ambiguous. The CDR3 length is 13 residues. From germline, CDR1 is LNHDA and CDR2 SQIVND (reference sequence). Trimming took 5 bases from V and 1 from J, leaving 3 bases between them. The DNA of the CDR3 is TGTGCCAGTAGTCAGTCTGGGGCCAACGTCCTGACTTTC. This sequence encodes CASSQSGANVLTF.

The chain carries TRBV5-1 and TRBJ1-1; 8 bases fit TRBD1. The CDR3 is 15 residues long. CDR1 is SGHRS and CDR2 is YFSETQ in the germline V gene. The junction had 10 bases not matched to a gene; V was cut back by 2 bases and J by 7 bases. The CDR3: CASSFRTGGGGEAFF. The CDR3 DNA reads as TGCGCCAGCAGCTTCCGTACAGGGGGAGGTGGTGAAGCTTTCTTT.

The chain recombines TRBV5-1 with TRBJ1-1; unclear D gene. V shed 0 bases and J shed 3 bases, with 12 bases lying between them. Germline lookup yields CDR1 SGHRS and CDR2 YFSETQ. This CDR3 comprises 15 residues. CDR3 loop: CASSLAADFYTEAFF. The CDR3 DNA is TGCGCCAGCAGCTTGGCCGCAGACTTTTACACTGAAGCTTTCTTT.

The chain joins TRBV7-9 to TRBJ1-1; a weak D match, TRBD1 (5 bases). The CDR3 contains 14 residues. The germline V and J ends were trimmed by 5 bases and 4 bases, with 14 bases remaining between them. Per germline, CDR1 SEHNR and CDR2 FQNEAQ (reference sequence). The CDR3 here is CASSTLRGGTEAFF. In nucleotides, the CDR3 is TGTGCCAGCAGCACGTTACGGGGCGGCACTGAAGCTTTCTTT. The complete variable domain, with remaining parts taken from reference TRBV7-9 and TRBJ1-1, reads DTGVSQNPRHKITKRGQNVTFRCDPISEHNRLYWYRQTLGQGPEFLTYFQNEAQLEKSRLLSDRFSAERPKGSFSTLEIQRTEQGDSAMYLCASSTLRGGTEAFFGQGTRLTVV.

V is TRBV5-4 and J is TRBJ1-1; D remains unclear. CDR3 length: 13 residues. Germline CDR1 is SGHNT and CDR2 is YYREEE (reference sequence). V lost 0 bases to trimming and J lost 6 bases, with 9 bases between them. The CDR3, as DNA: TGTGCCAGCAGCTTGGTCGCGGTGCCTGAAGCTTTCTTT. Protein product: CASSLVAVPEAFF. Variable domain in full (rest from reference TRBV5-4 and TRBJ1-1): ETGVTQSPTHLIKTRGQQVTLRCSSQSGHNTVSWYQQALGQGPQFIFQYYREEENGRGNFPPRFSGLQFPNYSSELNVNALELDDSALYLCASSLVAVPEAFFGQGTRLTVV.

J is TRBJ2-3 and V is TRBV13; 9 bases agree with TRBD1. Germline V gene sequence: CDR1 PRHDT, CDR2 FYEKMQ (reference sequence). The ends lost 3 bases at V and 1 base at J; junction bases unmatched: 2. The CDR3 is 15 residues long. CDR3 in amino acids: CASSFRDRGTDTQYF. CDR3 bases: TGTGCCAGCAGCTTCCGGGACAGGGGCACAGATACGCAGTATTTT.

On this clone: Other DNA sequences in this specimen translate into the identical CDR3. The V and J genes are TRBV27 and TRBJ1-3; D is unresolved. CDR1 and CDR2 (germline): MNHEY, SMNVEV (reference sequence). V dropped 2 bases and J dropped 7 bases, with 9 bases sitting between them. This CDR3 region has 13 residues. CDR3 residues: CASSLGRGNTIYF. The CDR3 nucleotides read TGTGCCAGCAGTTTAGGTCGAGGGAACACCATATATTTT.

The V and J genes are TRBV6-5 and TRBJ1-5; 7 nucleotides agree with TRBD1. The trim removed 8 bases at V and 3 bases at J, leaving 7 bases unmatched. This CDR3 is 14 amino acids long. Germline values: CDR1 MNHEY, CDR2 SVGAGI. The DNA of the CDR3 is TGTGCCAGCGGGGGAACAGGGGTCAATCAGCCCCAGCATTTT. Translation gives CASGGTGVNQPQHF.

This clone was seen once. The chain links TRBV5-5 to TRBJ1-2, with a weak D call TRBD1 (6 bases). The CDR3 consists of 14 residues. The V end was cut by 1 base, the J end by 7 bases, with 14 bases between. Looked up from germline, CDR1 is SGHKS and CDR2 is YYEKEE (reference sequence). The CDR3 loop reads CASSLQAGVFGYTF. The CDR3 DNA is TGTGCCAGCAGCTTGCAAGCAGGGGTTTTTGGCTACACCTTC.

This chain uses TRBV2 with TRBJ1-2, with 8 nucleotides matching TRBD1. Germline CDR1 SNHLY, CDR2 FYNNEI. This CDR3 is built from 15 residues. Trimming took 3 bases from V and 4 from J; bases not matched to a gene: 7. This CDR3 reads CASSDRTGIIYGYTF. In nucleotides, the CDR3 is TGTGCCAGCAGTGACCGGACAGGGATTATCTATGGCTACACCTTC.

The chain employs TRBV10-3 and TRBJ1-3; D remains ambiguous. V was trimmed by 3 bases and J by 3 bases, leaving 21 bases between them. The V gene's germline CDR1 is ENHRY and CDR2 SYGVKD. The CDR3 is 18 amino acids. The DNA of the CDR3 is TGTGCCATCAGTGACCCTCGGGGAGGCGCCCGGAATGGAAACACCATATATTTT. Translated, it gives CAISDPRGGARNGNTIYF.

The CDR3 nucleotides read TGTGCCAGCAGCCTCAGGACAGGGTGGAATTCACCCCTCCACTTT. Its protein is CASSLRTGWNSPLHF. The chain has TRBV3-1 (or the pseudogene TRBV3-2) and TRBJ1-6; 8 bases fit TRBD1. After removal of 4 bases from V and 7 bases from J, the junction contained 6 bases not matched to a gene. Germline V gene sequence: CDR1 LGHDT, CDR2 YNNKEL (reference sequence). The CDR3 consists of 15 residues.

The V call is TRBV7-9, the J call TRBJ1-6, with a weak D call TRBD1 (5 bases). This CDR3 is built from 14 residues. Germline CDR1 SEHNR, CDR2 FQNEAQ (reference sequence). V lost 1 base and J lost 6, with 7 bases in between. CDR3 protein: CASSLEGTNSPLHF. The CDR3 region has the DNA TGTGCCAGCAGCTTAGAGGGGACTAATTCACCCCTCCACTTT. Filled out from reference TRBV7-9 and TRBJ1-6, the complete variable domain reads DTGVSQNPRHKITKRGQNVTFRCDPISEHNRLYWYRQTLGQGPEFLTYFQNEAQLEKSRLLSDRFSAERPKGSFSTLEIQRTEQGDSAMYLCASSLEGTNSPLHFGNGTRLTVT.

Here the CDR3 reads CASSQSDRGREGEKLFF. As DNA, the CDR3 is TGTGCCAGCAGCCAATCGGACAGGGGGCGCGAGGGTGAAAAACTGTTTTTT. The J gene is TRBJ1-4, the V gene TRBV3-1 (or the pseudogene TRBV3-2); 11 bases fit TRBD1. V shed 2 bases and J 7 bases; nucleotides not matched to a gene: 9. This CDR3 spans 17 amino acids. Germline loops: CDR1 LGHDT, CDR2 YNNKEL (reference sequence).

The chain is built from TRBV2 and TRBJ1-4; D call uncertain. The germline CDR1 and CDR2 sequences are SNHLY and FYNNEI. V was pared by 4 bases and J by 3 bases, with 9 bases between. This CDR3 spans 14 amino acids. The CDR3 sequence: CASSVGQANEKLFF. Written as DNA, the CDR3 is TGTGCCAGCAGTGTTGGGCAGGCTAATGAAAAACTGTTTTTT. The variable domain in full, with the rest retrieved from reference TRBV2 and TRBJ1-4, is EPEVTQTPSHQVTQMGQEVILRCVPISNHLYFYWYRQILGQKVEFLVSFYNNEISEKSEIFDDQFSVERPDGSNFTLKIRSTKLEDSAMYFCASSVGQANEKLFFGSGTQLSVL.

The chain links TRBV5-4 to TRBJ2-1; the D gene could be TRBD1 or TRBD2 (5 bases each). The V and J ends lost 0 bases and 12 bases respectively, with 13 bases between them. Germline V CDR1 and CDR2: SGHNT, YYREEE (reference sequence). The CDR3 loop spans 13 amino acids. The CDR3 DNA follows: TGTGCCAGCAGCTTGGGGCTCACTGGGGGGCAGTTCTTC. This encodes CASSLGLTGGQFF. Full variable domain (rest looked up from reference TRBV5-4 and TRBJ2-1): ETGVTQSPTHLIKTRGQQVTLRCSSQSGHNTVSWYQQALGQGPQFIFQYYREEENGRGNFPPRFSGLQFPNYSSELNVNALELDDSALYLCASSLGLTGGQFFGPGTRLTVL.

The rearrangement links TRBV5-6 to TRBJ1-1; no clear D gene. The CDR3 sequence is 13 residues long. Germline CDR1 is SGHDT and CDR2 is YYEEEE. V lost 0 bases to trimming and J lost 7 bases, with 10 bases between them. CDR3 sequence reads: CASSLARTFEAFF. DNA for the CDR3: TGTGCCAGCAGCTTGGCCCGGACTTTTGAAGCTTTCTTT.

The J gene is TRBJ2-5, the V gene TRBV28; D call uncertain. The CDR3 is made up of 14 amino acids. In germline, CDR1 is MDHEN, CDR2 SYDVKM. V was pared by 5 bases and J by 1 base, with 11 bases between. In nucleotides, the CDR3 is TGTGCCAGCAGTCCCGTGAGGACCCAAGAGACCCAGTACTTC. Its protein is CASSPVRTQETQYF.

The CDR3 here is CSDRAGGRETQYF. The CDR3 DNA reads as TGCAGCGACAGAGCGGGGGGGCGAGAGACCCAGTACTTC. The V call is TRBV29-1, the J call TRBJ2-5, with 10 bases aligning to TRBD2. V dropped 7 bases and J dropped 4; count of bases not matched to a gene: 6. Per germline, CDR1 SQVTM and CDR2 ANQGSEA. The CDR3 is made up of 13 amino acids.

CDR3: CASSLTGLAGADEQYF. CDR3 DNA: TGTGCCAGTAGTCTTACAGGACTAGCGGGAGCCGACGAGCAGTACTTC. V is TRBV19 and J is TRBJ2-7; TRBD2 aligns across 13 bases. Germline assignment: CDR1 LNHDA and CDR2 SQIVND (reference sequence). Trimming at V came to 5 bases and at J to 5 bases, leaving 9 bases not matched to a gene. This CDR3 comprises 16 residues.